This TCR beta chain derives from a study of T cell responses to AZD1222 COVID-19 vaccine. Study-wide findings and caveats: Spike was spanned by vaccine-associated CD4 TCRs, which were dominant at 160-218 and 743-854. Repertoire sampling occurred only after the peak T cell response.

Points on this clone: Its specificity is unknown.

Profiling relied on immunoSEQ multiplex PCR, and the TCRdb table lists in-frame clones only, not all of them. Among approximately 200,000 clones listed, just over 90% were seen once. Germline V gene data show CDR1 as GTSNPN and CDR2 as SVGIG (reference sequence). The CDR3 length is 14 residues. Losses at the gene ends were 3 bases for V and 7 bases for J; bases not matched to a gene: 9. The J gene is TRBJ1-5, the V gene TRBV30; TRBD1 matches at 7 bases. This TCR was recovered from an adult who received the AZD1222 COVID-19 vaccine. This specimen was peripheral blood, taken 28 days after the second AZD1222 dose. The CDR3 loop reads CAWSSGQAGQPQHF. CDR3 in DNA: TGTGCCTGGAGCTCCGGACAGGCGGGGCAGCCCCAGCATTTT.